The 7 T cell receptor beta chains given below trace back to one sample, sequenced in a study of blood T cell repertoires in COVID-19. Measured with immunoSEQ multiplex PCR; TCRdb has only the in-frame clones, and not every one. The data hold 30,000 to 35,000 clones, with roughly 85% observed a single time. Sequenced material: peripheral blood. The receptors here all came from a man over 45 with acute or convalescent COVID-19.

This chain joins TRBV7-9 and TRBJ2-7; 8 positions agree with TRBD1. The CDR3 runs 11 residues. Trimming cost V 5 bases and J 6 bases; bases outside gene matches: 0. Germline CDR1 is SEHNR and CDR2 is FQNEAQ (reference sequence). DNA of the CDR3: TGTGCCAGCAGCGACAGGGGCGAGCAGTACTTC. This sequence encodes CASSDRGEQYF.

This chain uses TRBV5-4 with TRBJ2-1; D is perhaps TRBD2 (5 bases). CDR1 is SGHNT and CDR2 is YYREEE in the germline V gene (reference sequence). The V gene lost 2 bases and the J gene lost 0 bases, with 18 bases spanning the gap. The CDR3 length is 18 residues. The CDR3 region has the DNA TGTGCCAGCAGCTTATTTGCGGGCGTTTATCACTCCTACAATGAGCAGTTCTTC. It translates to CASSLFAGVYHSYNEQFF.

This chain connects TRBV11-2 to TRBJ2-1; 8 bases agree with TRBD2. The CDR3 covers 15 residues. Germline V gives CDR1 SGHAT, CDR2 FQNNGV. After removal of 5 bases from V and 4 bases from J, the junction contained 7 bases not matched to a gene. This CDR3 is CASSIIAGRYNEQFF. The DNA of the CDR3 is TGTGCCAGCAGCATTATAGCGGGAAGGTACAATGAGCAGTTCTTC.

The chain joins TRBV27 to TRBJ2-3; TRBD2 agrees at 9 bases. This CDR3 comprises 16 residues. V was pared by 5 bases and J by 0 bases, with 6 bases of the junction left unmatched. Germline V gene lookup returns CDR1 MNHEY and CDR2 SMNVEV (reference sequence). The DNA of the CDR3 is TGTGCCAGCAGTCCCCAGACTAGCGGAAGCACAGATACGCAGTATTTT. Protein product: CASSPQTSGSTDTQYF.

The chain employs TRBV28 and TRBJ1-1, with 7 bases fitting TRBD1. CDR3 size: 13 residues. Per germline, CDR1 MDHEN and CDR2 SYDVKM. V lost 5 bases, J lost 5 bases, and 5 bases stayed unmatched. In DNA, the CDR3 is TGTGCCAGCAGTGCGACAGGGTTGACTGAAGCTTTCTTT. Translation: CASSATGLTEAFF.

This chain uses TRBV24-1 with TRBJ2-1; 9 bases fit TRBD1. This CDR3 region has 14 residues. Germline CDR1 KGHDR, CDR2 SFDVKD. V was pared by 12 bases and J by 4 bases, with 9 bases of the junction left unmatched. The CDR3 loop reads CASSMGQGYNEQFF. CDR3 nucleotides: TGTGCCTCCTCAATGGGACAGGGTTACAATGAGCAGTTCTTC.

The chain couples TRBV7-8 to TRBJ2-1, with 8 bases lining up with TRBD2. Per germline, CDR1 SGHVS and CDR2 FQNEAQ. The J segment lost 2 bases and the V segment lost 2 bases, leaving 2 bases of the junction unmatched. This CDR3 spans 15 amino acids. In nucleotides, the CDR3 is TGTGCCAGCAGCTTACCAGCGGGGGCCTACAATGAGCAGTTCTTC. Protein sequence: CASSLPAGAYNEQFF.